The rows below give T cell receptor beta chains drawn from one sample of a study of T cells in Graves' hyperthyroidism and ophthalmopathy. Using its own MiXCR run on the multiplex PCR reads, TCRdb lists one record per CDR3 protein. The data show approximately 690,000 distinct CDR3 sequences, 13% to 15% seen once. What was sequenced was blood. Receptor source: a woman in her 50s with Graves' ophthalmopathy. CDR3s include the opening cysteine and the closing phenylalanine or tryptophan. The D gene is left open where the match is weak. Part of the rows lack a size; the others show once, few, many or a class for expanded clones.

D,J,size,V,DNA,CDR3
TRBD2,TRBJ2-2,many,TRBV7-8,TGTGCCAGCAGCTCTAGCGGGAGGGGTCGGACCGGGGAGCTGTTTTTT,CASSSSGRGRTGELFF
NA,TRBJ1-5,few,TRBV5-1,TGCGCCAGCAGCTTGGAGGGGGGCGCGGGTCAGCCCCAGCATTTT,CASSLEGGAGQPQHF
TRBD1,TRBJ1-3,few,TRBV28,TGTGCCAGCAGGCCTACCTCGACAGGGCCCGGAAACACCATATATTTT,CASRPTSTGPGNTIYF
NA,TRBJ2-1,many,TRBV11-3,TGTGCCAGCAGCTTTGCGCGCCTGAACAATGAGCAGTTCTTC,CASSFARLNNEQFF
NA,TRBJ2-1,many,TRBV20-1,TGCAGTGCTAGAGATGAGGTTTCTCACTCCTACAATGAGCAGTTCTTC,CSARDEVSHSYNEQFF
TRBD2,TRBJ2-3,many,TRBV28,TGTGCCAGCAGTTGGGGCGGGACTAGCGGGAGTGCAGATACGCAGTATTTT,CASSWGGTSGSADTQYF
TRBD1,TRBJ2-7,NA,TRBV9,TGTGCCAGCAGCGTCGGGACAGGGTCGTTCGAGCAGTACTTC,CASSVGTGSFEQYF
TRBD1,TRBJ1-3,NA,TRBV11-2,TGTGCCAGCAGCTTAGGGGGACAGGGGGGCTCTGGAAACACCATATATTTT,CASSLGGQGGSGNTIYF
TRBD2,TRBJ2-1,NA,TRBV7-9,TGTGCCAGCAGCGCCCCAACCTCGGGAGGAAGTGAGCAGTTCTTC,CASSAPTSGGSEQFF
TRBD2,TRBJ2-7,many,TRBV10-3,TGTGCCATCGGAAATAGCGGGAGGTCCTACGAGCAGTACTTC,CAIGNSGRSYEQYF
NA,TRBJ2-2,NA,TRBV25-1,TGTGCCAGCAACGAGGGCTTGAGAACCGGGGAGCTGTTTTTT,CASNEGLRTGELFF
NA,TRBJ1-3,NA,TRBV30,TGTGCCTGGAGTGTAGGGACTCCAGGAAACACCATATATTTT,CAWSVGTPGNTIYF
NA,TRBJ2-5,many,TRBV11-3,TGTGCCAGCGCCAAGTCAGCCGAAGAGACCCAGTACTTC,CASAKSAEETQYF
NA,TRBJ1-1,many,TRBV27,TGTGCCAGCAGTGCGAGAACCTACACTGAAGCTTTCTTT,CASSARTYTEAFF
NA,TRBJ1-5,many,TRBV6-2/TRBV6-3,TGTGCCAGCAGTTACCTCTATTCCAATCAGCCCCAGCATTTT,CASSYLYSNQPQHF
NA,TRBJ2-5,many,TRBV20-1,TGCAGTGCTAGAGATCCCAGCCCGGGTCAAGAGACCCAGTACTTC,CSARDPSPGQETQYF
NA,TRBJ2-1,NA,TRBV12-3/TRBV12-4,TGTGCCAGCAGTTTAGACGAAGTATCGAGCTCCTACAATGAGCAGTTCTTC,CASSLDEVSSSYNEQFF
TRBD1,TRBJ1-6,many,TRBV2,TGTGCCAGCAGAGGGGGCTGGAATTCACCCCTCCACTTT,CASRGGWNSPLHF
NA,TRBJ2-7,many,TRBV3-2,TGTGCCAGCAGCCAAGGGTCATGCCTAGCGGGAGGGCCGGCCCTCTACGAGCAGTACTTC,CASSQGSCLAGGPALYEQYF
TRBD1,TRBJ1-4,many,TRBV2,TGTGCCAGCAGTGGACGGGACAGGGGGAACGAAAAACTGTTTTTT,CASSGRDRGNEKLFF
NA,TRBJ2-7,few,TRBV7-6,TGTGCCAGCAGCTTAGGGATACAGGGTTTTTCTTACGAGCAGTACTTC,CASSLGIQGFSYEQYF
NA,TRBJ1-1,many,TRBV15,TGTGCCACCAGCAGACCCACCGGGACACCGGGCACTGAAGCTTTCTTT,CATSRPTGTPGTEAFF
TRBD1,TRBJ1-1,many,TRBV2,TGTGCCAGCAGTAAATGGACAGGGTACACTGAAGCTTTCTTT,CASSKWTGYTEAFF
TRBD2,TRBJ2-1,few,TRBV12-3/TRBV12-4,TGTGCCAGCAGCAAAACTAGCGGGAGGGCCCCCAATCAGCAGTTCTTC,CASSKTSGRAPNQQFF
NA,TRBJ2-3,many,TRBV20-1,TGCAGTGCTAGACCCCTCCTCATCCCCGGAGGGCCAGATACGCAGTATTTT,CSARPLLIPGGPDTQYF
TRBD2,TRBJ2-1,many,TRBV5-1,TGTGCCAGCAGTTTGACTAGCGGATACAATGAGCAGTTCTTC,CASSLTSGYNEQFF
TRBD2,TRBJ2-7,NA,TRBV29-1,TGCAGCGTTGAAGGACTAGCGGGACTACCCTCCTACGAGCAGTACTTC,CSVEGLAGLPSYEQYF